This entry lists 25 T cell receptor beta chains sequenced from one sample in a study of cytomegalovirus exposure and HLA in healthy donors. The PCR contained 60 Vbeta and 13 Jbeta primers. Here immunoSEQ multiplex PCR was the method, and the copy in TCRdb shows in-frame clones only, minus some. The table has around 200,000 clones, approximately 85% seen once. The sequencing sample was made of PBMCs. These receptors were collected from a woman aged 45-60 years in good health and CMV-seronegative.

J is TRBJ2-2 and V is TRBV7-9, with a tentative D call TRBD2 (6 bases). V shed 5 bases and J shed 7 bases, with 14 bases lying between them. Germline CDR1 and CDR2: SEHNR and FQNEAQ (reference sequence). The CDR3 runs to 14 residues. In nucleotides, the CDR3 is TGTGCCAGCAGCAGGAGGGACTCGGGCGGGGAGCTGTTTTTT. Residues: CASSRRDSGGELFF.

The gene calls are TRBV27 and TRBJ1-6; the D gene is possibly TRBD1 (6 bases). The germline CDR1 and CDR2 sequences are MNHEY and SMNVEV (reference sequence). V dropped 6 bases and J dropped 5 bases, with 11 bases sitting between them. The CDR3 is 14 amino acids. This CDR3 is CASSTGLDNSPLHF. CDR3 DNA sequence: TGTGCCAGCAGCACAGGGTTAGATAATTCACCCCTCCACTTT.

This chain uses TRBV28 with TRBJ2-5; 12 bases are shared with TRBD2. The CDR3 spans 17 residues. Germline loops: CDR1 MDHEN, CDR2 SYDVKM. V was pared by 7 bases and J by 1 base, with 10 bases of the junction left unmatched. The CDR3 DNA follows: TGTGCCAGCAAGAGGTGGGCTAGCGGGGGGGTCCAAGAGACCCAGTACTTC. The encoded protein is CASKRWASGGVQETQYF.

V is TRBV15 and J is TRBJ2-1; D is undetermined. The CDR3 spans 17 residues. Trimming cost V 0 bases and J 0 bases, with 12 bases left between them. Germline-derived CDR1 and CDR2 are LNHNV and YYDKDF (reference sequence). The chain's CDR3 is CATSRDGAVSSYNEQFF. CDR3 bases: TGTGCCACCAGCAGAGATGGTGCGGTCAGCTCCTACAATGAGCAGTTCTTC.

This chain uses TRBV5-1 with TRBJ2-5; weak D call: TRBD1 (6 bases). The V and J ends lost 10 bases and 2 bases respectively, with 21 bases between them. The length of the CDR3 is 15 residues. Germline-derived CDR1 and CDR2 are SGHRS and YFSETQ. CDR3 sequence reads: CADRAGTLAQETQYF. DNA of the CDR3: TGCGCCGACAGAGCCGGGACACTTGCTCAAGAGACCCAGTACTTC.

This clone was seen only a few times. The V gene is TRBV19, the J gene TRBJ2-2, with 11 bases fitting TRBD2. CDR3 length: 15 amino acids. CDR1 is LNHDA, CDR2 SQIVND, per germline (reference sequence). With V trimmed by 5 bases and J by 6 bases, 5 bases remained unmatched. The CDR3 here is CASSLRLAGSGELFF. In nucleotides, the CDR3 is TGTGCCAGTAGTCTCCGACTAGCGGGGTCCGGGGAGCTGTTTTTT. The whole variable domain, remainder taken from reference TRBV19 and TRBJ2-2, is DGGITQSPKYLFRKEGQNVTLSCEQNLNHDAMYWYRQDPGQGLRLIYYSQIVNDFQKGDIAEGYSVSREKKESFPLTVTSAQKNPTAFYLCASSLRLAGSGELFFGEGSRLTVL.

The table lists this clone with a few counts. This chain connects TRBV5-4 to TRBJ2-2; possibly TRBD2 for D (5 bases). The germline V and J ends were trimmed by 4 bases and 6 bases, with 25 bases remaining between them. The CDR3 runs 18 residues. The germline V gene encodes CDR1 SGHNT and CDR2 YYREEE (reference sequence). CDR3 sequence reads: CASSLTTRTPVLPGELFF. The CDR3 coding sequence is TGTGCCAGCAGCCTAACCACTAGGACCCCCGTCCTGCCCGGGGAGCTGTTTTTT.

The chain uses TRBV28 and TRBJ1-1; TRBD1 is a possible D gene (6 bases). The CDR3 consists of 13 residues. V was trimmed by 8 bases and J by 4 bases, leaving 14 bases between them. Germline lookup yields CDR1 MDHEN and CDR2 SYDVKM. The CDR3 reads CASVGGLATEAFF. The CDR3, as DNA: TGTGCCAGCGTGGGGGGGCTAGCCACTGAAGCTTTCTTT.

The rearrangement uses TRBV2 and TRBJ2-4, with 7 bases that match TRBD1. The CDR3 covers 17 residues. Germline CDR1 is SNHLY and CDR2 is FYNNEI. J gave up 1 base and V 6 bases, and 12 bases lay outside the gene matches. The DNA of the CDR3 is TGTGCCAGCAGCGACTTTCGACAGGGATCGGCCAAAAACATTCAGTACTTC. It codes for CASSDFRQGSAKNIQYF.

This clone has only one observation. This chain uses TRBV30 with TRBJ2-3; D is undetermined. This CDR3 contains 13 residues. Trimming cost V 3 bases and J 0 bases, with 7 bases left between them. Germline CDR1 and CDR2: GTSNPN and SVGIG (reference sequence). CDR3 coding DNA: TGTGCCTGGAGCGTATCTAGCACAGATACGCAGTATTTT. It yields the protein CAWSVSSTDTQYF.

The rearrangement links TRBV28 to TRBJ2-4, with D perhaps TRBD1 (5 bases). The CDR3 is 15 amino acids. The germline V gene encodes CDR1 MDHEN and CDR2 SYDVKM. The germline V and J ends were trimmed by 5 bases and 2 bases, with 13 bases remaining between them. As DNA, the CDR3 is TGTGCCAGCAGTGCCCGGCAGGGAACCAAAAACATTCAGTACTTC. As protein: CASSARQGTKNIQYF.

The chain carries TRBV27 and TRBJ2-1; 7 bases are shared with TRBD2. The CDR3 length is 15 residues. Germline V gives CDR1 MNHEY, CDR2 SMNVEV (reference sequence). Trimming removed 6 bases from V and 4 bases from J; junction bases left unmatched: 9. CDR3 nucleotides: TGTGCCAGCAGGTCCTCGGGGAGGGTGTACAATGAGCAGTTCTTC. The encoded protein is CASRSSGRVYNEQFF.

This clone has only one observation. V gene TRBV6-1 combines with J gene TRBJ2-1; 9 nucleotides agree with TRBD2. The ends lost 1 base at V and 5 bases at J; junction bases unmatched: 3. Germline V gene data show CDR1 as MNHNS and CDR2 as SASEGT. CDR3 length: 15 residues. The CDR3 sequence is CASSEEGTSNNEQFF. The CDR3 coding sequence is TGTGCCAGCAGTGAAGAGGGGACTAGCAACAATGAGCAGTTCTTC.

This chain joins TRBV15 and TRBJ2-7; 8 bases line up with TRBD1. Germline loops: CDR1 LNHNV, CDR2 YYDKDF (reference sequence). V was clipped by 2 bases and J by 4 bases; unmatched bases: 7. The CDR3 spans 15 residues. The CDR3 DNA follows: TGTGCCACCAGCAGACCCGGGACAGGAAAATACGAGCAGTACTTC. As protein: CATSRPGTGKYEQYF. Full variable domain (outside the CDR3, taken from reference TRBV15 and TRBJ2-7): DAMVIQNPRYQVTQFGKPVTLSCSQTLNHNVMYWYQQKSSQAPKLLFHYYDKDFNNEADTPDNFQSRRPNTSFCFLDIRSPGLGDTAMYLCATSRPGTGKYEQYFGPGTRLTVT.

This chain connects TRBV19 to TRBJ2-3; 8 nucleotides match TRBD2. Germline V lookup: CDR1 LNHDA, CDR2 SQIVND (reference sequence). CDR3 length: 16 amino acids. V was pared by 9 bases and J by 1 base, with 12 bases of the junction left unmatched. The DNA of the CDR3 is TGTGCCAGCCGACTCTCCGGGACTAGAGGCACAGATACGCAGTATTTT. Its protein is CASRLSGTRGTDTQYF.

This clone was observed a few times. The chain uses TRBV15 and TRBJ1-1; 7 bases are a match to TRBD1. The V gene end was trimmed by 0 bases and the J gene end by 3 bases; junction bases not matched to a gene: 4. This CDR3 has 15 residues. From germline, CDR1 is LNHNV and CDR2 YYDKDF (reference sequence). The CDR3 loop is CATSRDRTGYTEAFF. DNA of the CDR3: TGTGCCACCAGCAGAGATCGGACAGGATACACTGAAGCTTTCTTT. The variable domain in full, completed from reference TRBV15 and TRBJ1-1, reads DAMVIQNPRYQVTQFGKPVTLSCSQTLNHNVMYWYQQKSSQAPKLLFHYYDKDFNNEADTPDNFQSRRPNTSFCFLDIRSPGLGDTAMYLCATSRDRTGYTEAFFGQGTRLTVV.

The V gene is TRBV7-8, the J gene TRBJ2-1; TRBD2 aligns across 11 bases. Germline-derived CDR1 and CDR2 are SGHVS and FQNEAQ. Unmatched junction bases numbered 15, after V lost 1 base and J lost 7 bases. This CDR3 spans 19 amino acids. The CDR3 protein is CASSLVKGLAGGGENEQFF. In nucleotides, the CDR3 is TGTGCCAGCAGCTTAGTTAAGGGGCTAGCGGGAGGTGGGGAGAATGAGCAGTTCTTC.

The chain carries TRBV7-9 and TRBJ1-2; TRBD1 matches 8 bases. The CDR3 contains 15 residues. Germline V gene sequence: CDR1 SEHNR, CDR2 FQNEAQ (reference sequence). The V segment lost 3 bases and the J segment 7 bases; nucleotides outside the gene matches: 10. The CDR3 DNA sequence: TGTGCCAGCAGCTTCTATAGACAGGGGAAGGGTGGCTACACCTTC. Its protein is CASSFYRQGKGGYTF.

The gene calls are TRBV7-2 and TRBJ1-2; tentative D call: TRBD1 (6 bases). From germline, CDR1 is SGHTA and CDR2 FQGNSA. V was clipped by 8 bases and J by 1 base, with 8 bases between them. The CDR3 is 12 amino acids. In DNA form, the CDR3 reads TGTGCCAGCCGACAGGTTAACTATGGCTACACCTTC. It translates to CASRQVNYGYTF. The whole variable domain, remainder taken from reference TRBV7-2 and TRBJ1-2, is GAGVSQSPSNKVTEKGKDVELRCDPISGHTALYWYRQSLGQGLEFLIYFQGNSAPDKSGLPSDRFSAERTGGSVSTLTIQRTQQEDSAVYLCASRQVNYGYTFGSGTRLTVV.

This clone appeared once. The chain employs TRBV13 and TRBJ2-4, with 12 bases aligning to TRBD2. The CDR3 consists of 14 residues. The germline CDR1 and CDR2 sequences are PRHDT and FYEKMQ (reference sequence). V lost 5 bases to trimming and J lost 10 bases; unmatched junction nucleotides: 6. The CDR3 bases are TGTGCCAGCAGCACGGGACTAGCGGGTGGGATTCAGTACTTC. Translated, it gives CASSTGLAGGIQYF.

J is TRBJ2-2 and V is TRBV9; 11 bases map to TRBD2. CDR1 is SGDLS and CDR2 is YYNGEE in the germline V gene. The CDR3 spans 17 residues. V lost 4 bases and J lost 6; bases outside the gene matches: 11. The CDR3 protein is CASSPRLAGGPAGELFF. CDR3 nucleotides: TGTGCCAGCAGCCCGCGCTTAGCGGGAGGGCCGGCCGGGGAGCTGTTTTTT.

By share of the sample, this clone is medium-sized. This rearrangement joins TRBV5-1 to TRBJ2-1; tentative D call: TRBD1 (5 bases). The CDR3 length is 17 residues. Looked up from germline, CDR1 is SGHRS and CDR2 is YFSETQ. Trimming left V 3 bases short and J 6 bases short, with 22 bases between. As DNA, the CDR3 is TGCGCCAGCAGCTCGGACATATCAGGATCAGGAGTCAATGAGCAGTTCTTC. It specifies CASSSDISGSGVNEQFF.

The DNA of the CDR3 is TGTGCCAGCATTAATACTGGCAATGAGCAGTTCTTC. Translation: CASINTGNEQFF. The chain uses TRBV6-5 and TRBJ2-1; D is unresolved. V was cut by 7 bases and J by 6 bases, with 10 bases left in between. Germline V gene data show CDR1 as MNHEY and CDR2 as SVGAGI. The CDR3 sequence is 12 residues long.

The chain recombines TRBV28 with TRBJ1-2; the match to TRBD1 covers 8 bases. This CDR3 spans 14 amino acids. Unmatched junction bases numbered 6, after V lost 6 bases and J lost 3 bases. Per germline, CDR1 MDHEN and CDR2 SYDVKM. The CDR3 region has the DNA TGTGCCAGCAGCGTCAGGGGGCTCGACTATGGCTACACCTTC. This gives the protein CASSVRGLDYGYTF.

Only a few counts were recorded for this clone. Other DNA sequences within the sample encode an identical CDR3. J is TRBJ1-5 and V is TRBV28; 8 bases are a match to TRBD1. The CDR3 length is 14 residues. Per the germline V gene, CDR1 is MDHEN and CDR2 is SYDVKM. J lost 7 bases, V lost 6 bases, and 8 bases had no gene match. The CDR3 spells CASRAGQGGQPQHF. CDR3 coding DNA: TGTGCCAGCAGGGCTGGACAGGGAGGACAGCCCCAGCATTTT.